The 20 T cell receptor beta chains below all came from one sample that was sequenced in a study of brain T cells in children with intractable seizures. Profiling relied on immunoSEQ multiplex PCR, and the TCRdb table lists in-frame clones only, not all of them. This table holds 35,000 to 50,000 clones, over 75% found once. Sequences were derived from peripheral blood, sampled at surgery. Source of these receptors: a girl aged 2 to 10 with tuberous sclerosis and intractable seizures.

The V gene is TRBV30, the J gene TRBJ1-6; 7 positions agree with TRBD1. CDR1 is GTSNPN and CDR2 is SVGIG in the germline V gene (reference sequence). V was clipped by 2 bases and J by 7 bases; unmatched bases: 8. CDR3 length: 15 residues. The CDR3, as DNA: TGTGCCTGGAGTACAAAGACAGGGAGCAATTCACCCCTCCACTTT. Translating gives CAWSTKTGSNSPLHF.

The CDR3 region is CAISESTRNVYEQYF. CDR3 DNA sequence: TGTGCCATCAGTGAGTCTACCAGGAATGTCTACGAGCAGTACTTC. The chain links TRBV10-3 to TRBJ2-7, with D unresolved. Germline loops: CDR1 ENHRY, CDR2 SYGVKD. V was pared by 0 bases and J by 3 bases, with 12 bases between. The CDR3 sequence is 15 residues long.

V gene TRBV7-2 combines with J gene TRBJ1-6, with D possibly being TRBD1 (6 bases). V was shortened by 3 bases and J by 6 bases, with 12 bases between the two germline ends. The CDR3 extends over 15 amino acids. CDR1 is SGHTA and CDR2 is FQGNSA in the germline V gene. Here the CDR3 DNA reads TGTGCCAGCAGCTTCTACAGGGACGGTAATTCACCCCTCCACTTT. It codes for CASSFYRDGNSPLHF.

The chain uses TRBV5-4 and TRBJ1-6, with a tentative D call TRBD1 (6 bases). The CDR3 has 16 amino acids. V lost 0 bases, J lost 5 bases, and 12 bases lay in between. Looked up from germline, CDR1 is SGHNT and CDR2 is YYREEE (reference sequence). The CDR3 sequence is CASSLVGGTNNSPLHF. As DNA, the CDR3 is TGTGCCAGCAGCTTGGTAGGGGGAACTAATAATTCACCCCTCCACTTT.

The V and J genes are TRBV2 and TRBJ1-4; possibly TRBD1 for D (5 bases). Trimming removed 6 bases from V and 12 bases from J, with 11 bases in between. From germline, CDR1 is SNHLY and CDR2 FYNNEI. The CDR3 has 11 amino acids. The CDR3 DNA reads TGTGCCAGCAGGGGGGTTCAGCAACTGTTTTTT. Encoded protein: CASRGVQQLFF. The entire variable domain, with the rest obtained from reference TRBV2 and TRBJ1-4, is as follows: EPEVTQTPSHQVTQMGQEVILRCVPISNHLYFYWYRQILGQKVEFLVSFYNNEISEKSEIFDDQFSVERPDGSNFTLKIRSTKLEDSAMYFCASRGVQQLFFGSGTQLSVL.

The V call is TRBV6-5, the J call TRBJ2-5, with TRBD2 as a possible D gene (6 bases). V dropped 6 bases and J dropped 5 bases, with 13 bases sitting between them. This CDR3 spans 13 amino acids. Germline values: CDR1 MNHEY, CDR2 SVGAGI. CDR3 region: CASRLRGGETQYF. The CDR3 DNA sequence: TGTGCCAGCAGGTTGCGGGGTGGGGAGACCCAGTACTTC.

The chain uses TRBV6-6 and TRBJ1-2, with 9 bases matching TRBD1. CDR1 and CDR2 from the germline V gene are MNHNY and SVGAGI (reference sequence). The CDR3 covers 14 residues. J was trimmed by 5 bases and V by 4 bases; bases with no gene match: 5. This CDR3 is CASSSGTGRYGYTF. The CDR3 DNA reads as TGTGCCAGCAGTTCAGGGACAGGGCGATATGGCTACACCTTC.

The rearrangement joins TRBV6-5 to TRBJ2-5; TRBD1 matches at 7 bases. The CDR3 has 14 residues. With 6 bases clipped from V and 5 bases from J, the junction kept 9 bases outside the gene matches. CDR1 is MNHEY, CDR2 SVGAGI, per germline. The CDR3 DNA reads TGTGCCAGCAGAAACAGGGGTTTAATTGAGACCCAGTACTTC. Its protein product is CASRNRGLIETQYF.

V is TRBV9 and J is TRBJ1-2; maybe TRBD1 (5 bases). The CDR3 contains 18 residues. Trimming removed 3 bases at V and 3 bases at J, with 24 bases between. Germline loops: CDR1 SGDLS, CDR2 YYNGEE. CDR3 DNA: TGTGCCAGCAGCGAAGCCGGGGCAGGGATGCTTTCGGACTATGGCTACACCTTC. Amino acids: CASSEAGAGMLSDYGYTF.

This sequence joins TRBV10-3 and TRBJ1-2; D remains unclear. V was cut by 0 bases and J by 5 bases, with 16 bases left in between. Germline lookup yields CDR1 ENHRY and CDR2 SYGVKD. The CDR3 consists of 16 residues. As DNA, the CDR3 is TGTGCCATCAGTGAGTCGATAAGGGATTTAGGGTATGGCTACACCTTC. This sequence encodes CAISESIRDLGYGYTF.

V and J are TRBV18 and TRBJ2-7; D is unclear. The V gene lost 6 bases and the J gene lost 6 bases, with 15 bases spanning the gap. The germline V gene encodes CDR1 KGHSH and CDR2 LQKENI. The CDR3 contains 13 residues. The CDR3 spells CASSTGPQSEQYF. In DNA, the CDR3 is TGTGCCAGCTCTACCGGGCCCCAGAGCGAGCAGTACTTC.

V and J are TRBV7-2 and TRBJ2-3; D is possibly TRBD2 (6 bases). CDR1 is SGHTA, CDR2 FQGNSA, per germline. The CDR3 covers 16 residues. The V gene lost 4 bases and the J gene lost 0 bases, with 14 bases spanning the gap. CDR3 protein: CASSSSWGDSTDTQYF. CDR3 nucleotides: TGTGCCAGCAGCTCGTCATGGGGGGATAGCACAGATACGCAGTATTTT.

The rearrangement joins TRBV19 to TRBJ2-7, with D possibly matching TRBD1 (5 bases). Trimming took off 3 bases at V and 6 bases at J, with 12 bases between the two ends. The CDR3 has 13 amino acids. Per the germline V gene, CDR1 is LNHDA and CDR2 is SQIVND (reference sequence). CDR3 in amino acids: CASSIGQGGEQYF. The CDR3 DNA is TGTGCCAGTAGTATCGGTCAGGGCGGCGAGCAGTACTTC.

The sample holds one count of this clone. The genes are TRBV7-9 and TRBJ2-5, with D perhaps TRBD1 or TRBD2 (5 bases each). V lost 5 bases, J lost 2 bases, and 18 bases lay in between. This CDR3 region has 16 residues. Germline values: CDR1 SEHNR, CDR2 FQNEAQ (reference sequence). The CDR3 sequence is CASSLSSPGRQETQYF. Here the CDR3 DNA reads TGTGCCAGCAGCCTTTCATCACCGGGACGGCAAGAGACCCAGTACTTC.

This clone was recorded a few times. The genes are TRBV2 and TRBJ2-6, with D tentatively TRBD1 (6 bases). CDR3 length: 18 amino acids. Germline V lookup: CDR1 SNHLY, CDR2 FYNNEI. The V end was cut by 4 bases, the J end by 1 base, with 17 bases between. CDR3 nucleotide sequence: TGTGCCAGCAGTGTAGGCGGCAGGGGCATGTCTGGGGCCAACGTCCTGACTTTC. It specifies CASSVGGRGMSGANVLTF.

The rearrangement joins TRBV6-5 to TRBJ2-7; perhaps TRBD1 as D (5 bases). This CDR3 has 13 amino acids. Trimming removed 6 bases from V and 2 bases from J, with 11 bases in between. The germline V gene has CDR1 MNHEY and CDR2 SVGAGI. CDR3 DNA sequence: TGTGCCAGCAGGAAGCAGGGAACCTACGAGCAGTACGTC. It codes for CASRKQGTYEQYV.

The chain recombines TRBV6-1 with TRBJ1-1; D uncertain. CDR3 length: 14 amino acids. The germline CDR1 and CDR2 sequences are MNHNS and SASEGT. The germline V and J ends were trimmed by 2 bases and 1 base, with 8 bases remaining between them. The CDR3 nucleotides are TGTGCCAGCAGTGAAACATTTCGGAACACTGAAGCTTTCTTT. Its protein is CASSETFRNTEAFF.

The chain links TRBV6-5 to TRBJ1-1, with unresolved D. The CDR3 runs to 14 residues. Germline assignment: CDR1 MNHEY and CDR2 SVGAGI. The V end was cut by 5 bases, the J end by 5 bases, with 15 bases between. CDR3 DNA: TGTGCCAGCAGTCCGCCTCGAGATCGGACTGAAGCTTTCTTT. It yields the protein CASSPPRDRTEAFF.

The chain combines TRBV9 with TRBJ2-3; TRBD2 agrees at 8 bases. Germline loops: CDR1 SGDLS, CDR2 YYNGEE. Trimming at V came to 0 bases and at J to 6 bases, leaving 6 bases not matched to a gene. There are 15 residues in the CDR3. CDR3 nucleotide sequence: TGTGCCAGCAGCGTAGGCGGGACTAGATCGGATACGCAGTATTTT. Protein product: CASSVGGTRSDTQYF.

This clone was recorded only once. The gene calls are TRBV4-1 and TRBJ2-1, with 7 bases that match TRBD2. The junction had 14 bases not matched to a gene; V was cut back by 3 bases and J by 6 bases. Per the germline V gene, CDR1 is MGHRA and CDR2 is YSYEKL. The CDR3 is 17 amino acids. The CDR3 DNA follows: TGCGCCAGCAGCCACGAAACATCGGGGGGAGGTGGCAATGAGCAGTTCTTC. Amino acids: CASSHETSGGGGNEQFF.